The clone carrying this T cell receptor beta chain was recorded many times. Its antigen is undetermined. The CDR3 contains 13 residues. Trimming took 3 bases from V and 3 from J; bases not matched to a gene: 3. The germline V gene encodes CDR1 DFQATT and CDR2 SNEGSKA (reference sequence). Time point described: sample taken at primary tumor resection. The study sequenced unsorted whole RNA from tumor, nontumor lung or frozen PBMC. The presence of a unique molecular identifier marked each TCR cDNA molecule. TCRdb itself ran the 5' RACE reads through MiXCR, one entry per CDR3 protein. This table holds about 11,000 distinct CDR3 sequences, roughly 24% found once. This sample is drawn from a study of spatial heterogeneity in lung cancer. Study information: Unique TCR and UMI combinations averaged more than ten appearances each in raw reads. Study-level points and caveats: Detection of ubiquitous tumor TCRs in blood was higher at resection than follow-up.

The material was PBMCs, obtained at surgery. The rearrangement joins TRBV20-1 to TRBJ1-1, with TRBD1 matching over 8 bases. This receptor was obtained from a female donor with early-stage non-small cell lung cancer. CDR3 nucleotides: TGCAGTGCTAGTTTGACAGGGGACACTGAAGCTTTCTTT. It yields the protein CSASLTGDTEAFF.